This T cell receptor (beta chain) was sequenced for a study of blood T cell repertoires in COVID-19. Study background: There were acute and convalescent COVID-19 samples, and they came from the United States, Italy and Spain. PBMCs, B-cell-depleted T cells, or T cells were the source of the cDNA or gDNA that made up the material.

This clone was recorded at least ten times. The CDR3 contains 12 residues. Deletions cut 1 base from V and 7 bases from J, with 5 bases between. CDR1 and CDR2 from the germline V gene are LGHNA and YSLEER. Original methodology: The assay estimated nucleated cells by amplifying reference gene primers. Sequenced by immunoSEQ multiplex PCR; TCRdb stores in-frame clones only, minus some. That table furnishes V, J and clone size, whereas the DNA furnished D and trimming. Of about 240,000 clones listed, approximately 82% are singletons. The rearrangement joins TRBV4-3 to TRBJ2-1, with unresolved D. The sample consisted of peripheral blood. The receptor was derived from a woman aged 18-29 years with acute or convalescent COVID-19. The CDR3 protein is CASSQGENEQFF. The CDR3 DNA sequence: TGCGCCAGCAGCCAAGGAGAGAATGAGCAGTTCTTC.